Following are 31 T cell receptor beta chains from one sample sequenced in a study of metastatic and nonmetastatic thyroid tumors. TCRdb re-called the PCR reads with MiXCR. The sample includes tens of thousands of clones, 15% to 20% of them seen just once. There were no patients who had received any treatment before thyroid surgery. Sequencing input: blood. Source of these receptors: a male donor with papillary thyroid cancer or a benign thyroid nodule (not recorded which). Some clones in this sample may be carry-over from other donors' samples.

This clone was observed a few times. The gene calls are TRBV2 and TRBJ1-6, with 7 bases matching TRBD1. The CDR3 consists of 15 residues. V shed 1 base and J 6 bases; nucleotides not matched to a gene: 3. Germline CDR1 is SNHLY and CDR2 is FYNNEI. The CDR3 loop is CASSEVGQLNSPLHF. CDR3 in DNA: TGTGCCAGCAGTGAAGTGGGACAGCTTAATTCACCCCTCCACTTT.

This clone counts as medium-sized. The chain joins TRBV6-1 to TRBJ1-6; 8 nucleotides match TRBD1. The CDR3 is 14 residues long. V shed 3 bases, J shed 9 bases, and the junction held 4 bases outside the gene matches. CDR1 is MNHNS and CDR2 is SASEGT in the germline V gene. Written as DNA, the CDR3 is TGTGCCAGCAGTGAGCTGGACAGGGCTTCACCCCTCCACTTT. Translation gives CASSELDRASPLHF.

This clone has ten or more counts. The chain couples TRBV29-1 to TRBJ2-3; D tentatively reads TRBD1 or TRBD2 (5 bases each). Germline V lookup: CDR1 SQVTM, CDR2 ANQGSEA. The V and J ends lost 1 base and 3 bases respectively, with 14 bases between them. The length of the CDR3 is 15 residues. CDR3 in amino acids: CSVEGGGRGTDTQYF. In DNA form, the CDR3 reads TGCAGCGTTGAAGGTGGGGGTAGGGGTACAGATACGCAGTATTTT.

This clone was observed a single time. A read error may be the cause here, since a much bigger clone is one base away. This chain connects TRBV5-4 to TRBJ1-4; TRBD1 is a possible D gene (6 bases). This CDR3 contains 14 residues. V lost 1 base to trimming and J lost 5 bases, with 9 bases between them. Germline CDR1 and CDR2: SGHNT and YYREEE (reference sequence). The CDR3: CASSLSGANEKLFF. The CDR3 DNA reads TGTGCCAGCAGCTTGTCAGGGGCGAATGAAAAACTGTTTTTT.

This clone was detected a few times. CDR3 in amino acids: CASSPQAINTEAFF. CDR3 DNA sequence: TGTGCCAGCAGTCCACAGGCGATTAACACTGAAGCTTTCTTT. The rearrangement links TRBV12-3 or TRBV12-4 to TRBJ1-1; possibly TRBD1 for D (5 bases). The CDR3 has 14 amino acids. The V end lost 5 bases, the J end lost 2 bases, and 12 bases lay between the germline ends.

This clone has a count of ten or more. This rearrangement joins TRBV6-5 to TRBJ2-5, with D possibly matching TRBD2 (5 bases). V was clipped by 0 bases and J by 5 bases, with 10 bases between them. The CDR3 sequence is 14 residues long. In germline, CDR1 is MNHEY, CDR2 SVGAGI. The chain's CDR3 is CASSYSRGKETQYF. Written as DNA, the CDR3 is TGTGCCAGCAGTTACTCGAGAGGGAAGGAGACCCAGTACTTC.

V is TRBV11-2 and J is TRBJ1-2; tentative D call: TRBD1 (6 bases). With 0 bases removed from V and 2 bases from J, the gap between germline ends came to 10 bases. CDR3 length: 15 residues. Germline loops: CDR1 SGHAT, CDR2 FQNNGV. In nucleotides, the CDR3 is TGTGCCAGCAGCTTAGATCGGACAGAAAACTATGGCTACACCTTC. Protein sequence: CASSLDRTENYGYTF.

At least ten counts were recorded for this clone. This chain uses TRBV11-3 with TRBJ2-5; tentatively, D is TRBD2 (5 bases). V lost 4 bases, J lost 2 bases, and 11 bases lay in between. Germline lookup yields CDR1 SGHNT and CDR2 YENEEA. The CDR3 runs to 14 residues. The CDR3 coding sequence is TGTGCCAGCAGCTCCCACGGGGTACAAGAGACCCAGTACTTC. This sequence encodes CASSSHGVQETQYF.

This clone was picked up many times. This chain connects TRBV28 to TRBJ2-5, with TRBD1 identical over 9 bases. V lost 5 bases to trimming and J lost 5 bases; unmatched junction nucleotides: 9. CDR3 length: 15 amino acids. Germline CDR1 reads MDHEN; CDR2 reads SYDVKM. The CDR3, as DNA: TGTGCCAGCAGTCATGGGACAGGGCGGGGGGAGACCCAGTACTTC. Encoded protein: CASSHGTGRGETQYF.

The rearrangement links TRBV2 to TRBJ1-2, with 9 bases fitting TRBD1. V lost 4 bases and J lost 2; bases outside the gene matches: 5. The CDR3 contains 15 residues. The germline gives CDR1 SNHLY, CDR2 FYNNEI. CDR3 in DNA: TGTGCCAGCAGTGTCTCGGGGACAGGGAACTATGGCTACACCTTC. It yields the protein CASSVSGTGNYGYTF.

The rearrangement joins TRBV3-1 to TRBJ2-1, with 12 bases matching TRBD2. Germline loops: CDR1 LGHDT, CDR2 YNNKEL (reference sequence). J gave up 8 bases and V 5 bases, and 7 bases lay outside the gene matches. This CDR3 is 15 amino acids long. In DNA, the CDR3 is TGTGCCAGCAGCACGACTAGCGGGAGTAATGATGAGCAGTTCTTC. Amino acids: CASSTTSGSNDEQFF.

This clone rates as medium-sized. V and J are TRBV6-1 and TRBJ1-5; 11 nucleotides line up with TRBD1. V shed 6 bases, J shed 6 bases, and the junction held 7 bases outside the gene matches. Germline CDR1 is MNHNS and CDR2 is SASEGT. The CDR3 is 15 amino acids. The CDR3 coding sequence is TGTGCCAGCAGCACGGACAGGGGGCGCGCTCAGCCCCAGCATTTT. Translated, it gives CASSTDRGRAQPQHF.

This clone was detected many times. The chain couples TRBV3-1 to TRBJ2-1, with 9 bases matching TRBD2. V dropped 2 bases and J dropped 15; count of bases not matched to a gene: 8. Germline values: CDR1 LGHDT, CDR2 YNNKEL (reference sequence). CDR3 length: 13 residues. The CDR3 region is CASSQFTSGRRFF. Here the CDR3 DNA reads TGTGCCAGCAGCCAATTTACTAGCGGGCGGCGGTTCTTC.

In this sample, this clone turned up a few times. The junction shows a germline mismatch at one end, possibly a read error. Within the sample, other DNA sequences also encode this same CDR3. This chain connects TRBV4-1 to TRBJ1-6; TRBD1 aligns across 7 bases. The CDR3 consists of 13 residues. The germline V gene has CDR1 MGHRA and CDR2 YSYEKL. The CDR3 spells CASSQGTGRPLHF. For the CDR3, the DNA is TGCGCCAGCAGCCAAGGGACAGGTCGACCCCTTCACTTT.

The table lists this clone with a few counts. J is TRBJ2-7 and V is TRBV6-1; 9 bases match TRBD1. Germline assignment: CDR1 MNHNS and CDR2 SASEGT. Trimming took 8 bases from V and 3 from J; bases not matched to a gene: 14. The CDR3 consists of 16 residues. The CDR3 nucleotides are TGTGCCAGCGGAGGGGCCTCGGGACAGGGCCTCTACGAGCAGTACTTC. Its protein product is CASGGASGQGLYEQYF.

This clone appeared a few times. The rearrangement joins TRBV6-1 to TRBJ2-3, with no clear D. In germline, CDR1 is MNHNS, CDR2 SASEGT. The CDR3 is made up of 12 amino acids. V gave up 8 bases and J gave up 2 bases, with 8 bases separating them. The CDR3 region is CASGGLTDTQYF. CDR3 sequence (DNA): TGTGCCAGCGGTGGCCTCACAGATACGCAGTATTTT.

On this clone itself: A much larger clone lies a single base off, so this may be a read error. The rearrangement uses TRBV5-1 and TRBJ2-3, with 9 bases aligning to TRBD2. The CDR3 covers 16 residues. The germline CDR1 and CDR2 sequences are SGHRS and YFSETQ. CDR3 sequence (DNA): TGCGCCAGCATCTCCTTATTAGCGGGAGAGTCAGATACGCGGTATTTT. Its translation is CASISLLAGESDTRYF.

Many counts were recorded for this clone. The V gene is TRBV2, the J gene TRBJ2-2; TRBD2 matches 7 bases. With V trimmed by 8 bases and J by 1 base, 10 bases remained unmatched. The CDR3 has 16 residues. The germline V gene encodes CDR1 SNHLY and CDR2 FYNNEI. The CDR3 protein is CASWDYLIQNTGELFF. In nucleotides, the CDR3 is TGTGCCAGCTGGGACTACCTAATTCAGAACACCGGGGAGCTGTTTTTT.

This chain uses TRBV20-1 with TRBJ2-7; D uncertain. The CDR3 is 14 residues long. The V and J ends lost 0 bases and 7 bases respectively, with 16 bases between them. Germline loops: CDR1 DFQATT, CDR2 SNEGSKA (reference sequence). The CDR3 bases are TGCAGTGCTAGAGAATGTTGGTTTTTGGGGGAGCAGTACTTC. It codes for CSARECWFLGEQYF.

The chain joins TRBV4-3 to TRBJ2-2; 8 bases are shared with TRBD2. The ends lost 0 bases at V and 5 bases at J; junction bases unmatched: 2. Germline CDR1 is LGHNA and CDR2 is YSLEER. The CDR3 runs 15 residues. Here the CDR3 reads CASSQDPSGTGELFF. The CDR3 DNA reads TGCGCCAGCAGCCAAGATCCTAGCGGGACCGGGGAGCTGTTTTTT.

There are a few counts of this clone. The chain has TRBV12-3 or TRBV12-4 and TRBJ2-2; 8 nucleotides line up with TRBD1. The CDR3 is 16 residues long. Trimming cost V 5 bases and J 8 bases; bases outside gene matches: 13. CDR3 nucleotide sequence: TGTGCCAGCAGTCAAAAACAGGGGGTACTCAGGGGGGAGCTGTTTTTT. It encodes CASSQKQGVLRGELFF.

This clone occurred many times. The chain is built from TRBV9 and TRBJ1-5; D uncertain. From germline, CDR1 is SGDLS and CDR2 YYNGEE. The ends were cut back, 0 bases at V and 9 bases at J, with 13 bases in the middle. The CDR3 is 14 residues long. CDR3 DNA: TGTGCCAGCAGCGTAGGACATGTGAGCTGGCCCCAGCATTTT. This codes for CASSVGHVSWPQHF.

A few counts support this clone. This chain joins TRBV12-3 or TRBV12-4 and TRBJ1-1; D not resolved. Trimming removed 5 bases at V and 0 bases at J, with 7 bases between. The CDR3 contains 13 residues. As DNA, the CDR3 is TGTGCCAGCAGTCGGACGGTGAACACTGAAGCTTTCTTT. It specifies CASSRTVNTEAFF.

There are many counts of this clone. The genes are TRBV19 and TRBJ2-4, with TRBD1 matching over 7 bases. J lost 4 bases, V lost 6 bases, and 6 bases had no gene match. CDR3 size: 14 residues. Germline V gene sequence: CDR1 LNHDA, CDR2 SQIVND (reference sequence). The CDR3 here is CASSRDRRKNIQYF. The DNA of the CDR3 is TGTGCCAGTAGCCGGGACAGAAGGAAAAACATTCAGTACTTC. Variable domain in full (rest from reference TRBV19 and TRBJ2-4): DGGITQSPKYLFRKEGQNVTLSCEQNLNHDAMYWYRQDPGQGLRLIYYSQIVNDFQKGDIAEGYSVSREKKESFPLTVTSAQKNPTAFYLCASSRDRRKNIQYFGAGTRLSVL.

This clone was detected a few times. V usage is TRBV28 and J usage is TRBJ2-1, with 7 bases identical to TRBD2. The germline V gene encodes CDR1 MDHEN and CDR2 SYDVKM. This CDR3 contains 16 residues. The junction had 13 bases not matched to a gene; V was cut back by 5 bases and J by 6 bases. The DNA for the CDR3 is TGTGCCAGCAGTACTATCGGGAGGTCCGGATGCAATGAGCAGTTCTTC. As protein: CASSTIGRSGCNEQFF. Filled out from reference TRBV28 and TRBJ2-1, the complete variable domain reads DVKVTQSSRYLVKRTGEKVFLECVQDMDHENMFWYRQDPGLGLRLIYFSYDVKMKEKGDIPEGYSVSREKKERFSLILESASTNQTSMYLCASSTIGRSGCNEQFFGPGTRLTVL.

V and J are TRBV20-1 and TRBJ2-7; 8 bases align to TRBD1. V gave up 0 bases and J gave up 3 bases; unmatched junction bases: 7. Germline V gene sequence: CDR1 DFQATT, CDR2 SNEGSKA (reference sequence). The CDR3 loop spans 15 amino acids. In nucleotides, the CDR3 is TGCAGTGCTAGAGATAATGACAGGGGCCTCTACGAGCAGTACTTC. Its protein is CSARDNDRGLYEQYF.

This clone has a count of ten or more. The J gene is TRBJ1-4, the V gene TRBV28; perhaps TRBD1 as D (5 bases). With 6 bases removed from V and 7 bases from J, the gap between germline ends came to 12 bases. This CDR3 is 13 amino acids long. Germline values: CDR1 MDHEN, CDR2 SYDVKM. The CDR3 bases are TGTGCCAGCAGGGGGGTCTCGGCTGAAAAACTGTTTTTT. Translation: CASRGVSAEKLFF.

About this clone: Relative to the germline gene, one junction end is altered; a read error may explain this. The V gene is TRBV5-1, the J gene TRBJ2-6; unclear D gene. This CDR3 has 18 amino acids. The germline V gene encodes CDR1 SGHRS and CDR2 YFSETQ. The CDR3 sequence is CASSLITVPFSGSNVLTF. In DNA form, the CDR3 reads TGCGCCAGCAGCTTGATCACAGTCCCATTCTCTGGGTCCAACGTCCTGACTTTC.

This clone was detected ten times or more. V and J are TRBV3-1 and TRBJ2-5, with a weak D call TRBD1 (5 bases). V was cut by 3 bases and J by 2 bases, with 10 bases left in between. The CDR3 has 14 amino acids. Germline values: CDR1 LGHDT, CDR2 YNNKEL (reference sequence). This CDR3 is CASSHSTAQETQYF. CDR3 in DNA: TGTGCCAGCAGCCACTCGACAGCACAAGAGACCCAGTACTTC.

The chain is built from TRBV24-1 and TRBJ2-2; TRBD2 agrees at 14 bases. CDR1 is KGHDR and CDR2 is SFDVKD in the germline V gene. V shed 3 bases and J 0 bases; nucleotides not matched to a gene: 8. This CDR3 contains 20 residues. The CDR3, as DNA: TGTGCCACCAGTGATAATGGACTAGCGGGAGGAGGCTCGAACACCGGGGAGCTGTTTTTT. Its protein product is CATSDNGLAGGGSNTGELFF.

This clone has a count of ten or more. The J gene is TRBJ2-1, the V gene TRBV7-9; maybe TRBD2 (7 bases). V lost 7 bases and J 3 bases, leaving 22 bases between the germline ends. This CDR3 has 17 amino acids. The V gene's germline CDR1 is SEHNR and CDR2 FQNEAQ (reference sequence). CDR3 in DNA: TGTGCCAGCACCCCGGGGGGCGAAACTCTTTACTACAATGAGCAGTTCTTC. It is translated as CASTPGGETLYYNEQFF.